Following are 4 T cell receptor beta chains from one sample sequenced in a study of T cell repertoires in cytomegalovirus infection. No antigen is known for these receptors. From the reads, TCRdb called clonotypes with MiXCR, one entry per CDR3 protein. The sample has about 890,000 distinct CDR3 sequences; 30% to 40% are singletons. This sample comprised cultured CD8+ T cells from PBMCs, obtained from culture after CMV antigen stimulation. The receptors were sampled from a human donor in good health (CMV status not recorded). Some clones in this sample may be carry-over from other donors' samples.

This clonotype appeared a few times. This chain joins TRBV6-5 and TRBJ1-6; D ambiguous. The CDR3 length is 16 residues. Germline V gives CDR1 MNHEY, CDR2 SVGAGI. V shed 0 bases and J shed 7 bases, with 13 bases lying between them. For the CDR3, the DNA is TGTGCCAGCAGTTACTCGATCGGTCCTCTGAATTCACCCCTCCACTTT. Translation gives CASSYSIGPLNSPLHF.

This chain uses TRBV13 with TRBJ1-5, with D perhaps TRBD1 (6 bases). This CDR3 contains 14 residues. V lost 5 bases, J lost 5 bases, and 13 bases lay in between. Germline V gene sequence: CDR1 PRHDT, CDR2 FYEKMQ (reference sequence). CDR3 loop: CASSGGGFDQPQHF. The CDR3 nucleotides are TGTGCCAGCAGCGGAGGGGGATTCGATCAGCCCCAGCATTTT. The variable domain in full, with the rest retrieved from reference TRBV13 and TRBJ1-5, is AAGVIQSPRHLIKEKRETATLKCYPIPRHDTVYWYQQGPGQDPQFLISFYEKMQSDKGSIPDRFSAQQFSDYHSELNMSSLELGDSALYFCASSGGGFDQPQHFGDGTRLSIL.

The gene calls are TRBV6-2 or TRBV6-3 and TRBJ1-5, with a weak D call TRBD1 (6 bases). Germline V gene lookup returns CDR1 MNHEY and CDR2 SVGEGT. V lost 6 bases and J 3 bases, leaving 15 bases between the germline ends. The CDR3 extends over 15 amino acids. The CDR3 DNA reads TGTGCCAGCAGGTCTCGGGGGGCTGACAATCAGCCCCAGCATTTT. It yields the protein CASRSRGADNQPQHF.

This clonotype was observed a few times. The V and J genes are TRBV6-2 or TRBV6-3 and TRBJ1-2; D may be TRBD1 (5 bases). Germline V gene sequence: CDR1 MNHEY, CDR2 SVGEGT. The CDR3 sequence is 14 residues long. The V and J ends lost 4 bases and 3 bases respectively, with 12 bases between them. CDR3 amino acids: CASSSLRDDYGYTF. In DNA, the CDR3 is TGTGCCAGCAGTTCCCTCAGGGACGACTATGGCTACACCTTC.